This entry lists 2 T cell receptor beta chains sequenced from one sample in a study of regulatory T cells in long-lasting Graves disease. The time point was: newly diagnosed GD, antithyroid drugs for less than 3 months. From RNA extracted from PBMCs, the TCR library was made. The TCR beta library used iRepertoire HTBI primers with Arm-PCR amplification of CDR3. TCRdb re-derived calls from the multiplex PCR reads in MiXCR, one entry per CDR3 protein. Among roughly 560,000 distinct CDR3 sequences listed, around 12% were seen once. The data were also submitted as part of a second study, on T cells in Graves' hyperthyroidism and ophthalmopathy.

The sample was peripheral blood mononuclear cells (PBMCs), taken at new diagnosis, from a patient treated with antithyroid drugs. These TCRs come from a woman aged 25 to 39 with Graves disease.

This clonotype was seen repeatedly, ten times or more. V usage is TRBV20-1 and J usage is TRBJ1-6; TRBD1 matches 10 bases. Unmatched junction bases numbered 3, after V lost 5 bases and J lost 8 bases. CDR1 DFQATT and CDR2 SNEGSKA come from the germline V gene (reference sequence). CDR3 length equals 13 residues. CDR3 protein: CSAVGTGDSPLHF. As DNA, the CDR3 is TGCAGTGCTGTCGGGACAGGGGATTCACCCCTCCACTTT.

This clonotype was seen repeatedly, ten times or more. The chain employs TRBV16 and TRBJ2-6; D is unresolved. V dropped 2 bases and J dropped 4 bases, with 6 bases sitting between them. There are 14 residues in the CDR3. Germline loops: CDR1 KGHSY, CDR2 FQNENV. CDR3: CASSQGRGANVLTF. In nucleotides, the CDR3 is TGTGCCAGCAGCCAAGGGCGGGGGGCCAACGTCCTGACTTTC.